Below are 22 T cell receptor beta chains sequenced from a single sample in a study of siplizumab effects on memory and regulatory T cells. Repertoires were generated with immunoSEQ multiplex PCR, while TCRdb's copy carries only in-frame clones and drops some. The sample shows fewer than 100,000 clones, 85% to 95% of them seen only once. Sample: CD8+ T cells sorted from blood. The receptors stem from a human donor in good health.

This clone has just a few counts. This sequence joins TRBV13 and TRBJ1-1; D unresolved. This CDR3 region has 13 residues. Germline CDR1 reads PRHDT; CDR2 reads FYEKMQ (reference sequence). Deletions cut 0 bases from V and 0 bases from J, with 2 bases between. The CDR3 loop is CASSLGLNTEAFF. CDR3 DNA sequence: TGTGCCAGCAGCTTAGGCCTGAACACTGAAGCTTTCTTT.

This chain joins TRBV9 and TRBJ1-4; 7 positions match TRBD1. The ends lost 1 base at V and 7 bases at J; junction bases unmatched: 4. This CDR3 spans 14 amino acids. Germline assignment: CDR1 SGDLS and CDR2 YYNGEE. CDR3 sequence reads: CASSVTGDREKLFF. The CDR3 DNA reads TGTGCCAGCAGCGTAACAGGGGATCGTGAAAAACTGTTTTTT.

The chain uses TRBV9 and TRBJ1-3; TRBD1 matches at 12 bases. V lost 3 bases to trimming and J lost 2 bases; unmatched junction nucleotides: 12. Germline V gene sequence: CDR1 SGDLS, CDR2 YYNGEE. This CDR3 comprises 19 residues. CDR3 sequence: CASSDGTGGSSTAGNTIYF. For the CDR3, the DNA is TGTGCCAGCAGCGATGGGACAGGGGGCAGCTCTACTGCTGGAAACACCATATATTTT.

The rearrangement uses TRBV4-1 and TRBJ1-2; D perhaps matches TRBD1 (5 bases). The CDR3 has 13 amino acids. Germline loops: CDR1 MGHRA, CDR2 YSYEKL. V shed 4 bases and J shed 2 bases, with 8 bases lying between them. This chain's CDR3 is CASSLGTNYGYTF. CDR3 DNA sequence: TGCGCCAGCAGCCTTGGGACCAACTATGGCTACACCTTC.

The DNA of the CDR3 is TGTGCCAGTGCAGCGGGAGGATTGTACAATGAGCAGTTCTTC. This encodes CASAAGGLYNEQFF. V usage is TRBV19 and J usage is TRBJ2-1; TRBD2 matches at 9 bases. The CDR3 is made up of 14 amino acids. J lost 4 bases, V lost 8 bases, and 6 bases had no gene match. Germline V gene lookup returns CDR1 LNHDA and CDR2 SQIVND (reference sequence).

The genes are TRBV9 and TRBJ2-7; 7 nucleotides agree with TRBD2. The CDR3 totals 16 residues. V shed 0 bases and J 0 bases; nucleotides not matched to a gene: 6. The germline V gene has CDR1 SGDLS and CDR2 YYNGEE. The CDR3 reads CASSVGTGGSSYEQYF. The CDR3 bases are TGTGCCAGCAGCGTAGGTACGGGAGGTAGCTCCTACGAGCAGTACTTC. The whole variable domain, filled in from reference TRBV9 and TRBJ2-7, reads DSGVTQTPKHLITATGQRVTLRCSPRSGDLSVYWYQQSLDQGLQFLIQYYNGEERAKGNILERFSAQQFPDLHSELNLSSLELGDSALYFCASSVGTGGSSYEQYFGPGTRLTVT.

The chain is built from TRBV28 and TRBJ2-5; 7 bases map to TRBD2. Germline CDR1 MDHEN, CDR2 SYDVKM. The CDR3 has 14 amino acids. With 3 bases clipped from V and 5 bases from J, the junction kept 6 bases outside the gene matches. The CDR3 sequence is CASSFGGGSETQYF. CDR3 DNA: TGTGCCAGCAGTTTTGGCGGGGGAAGCGAGACCCAGTACTTC.

The V gene is TRBV5-1, the J gene TRBJ2-7; D uncertain. From germline, CDR1 is SGHRS and CDR2 YFSETQ. Trimming left V 0 bases short and J 2 bases short, with 3 bases between. The CDR3 sequence is 12 residues long. The CDR3 bases are TGCGCCAGCAGCTTGGCCCCCTACGAGCAGTACTTC. This sequence encodes CASSLAPYEQYF.

The V and J genes are TRBV13 and TRBJ2-1; no firm D call. V lost 0 bases to trimming and J lost 10 bases, with 10 bases between them. Per germline, CDR1 PRHDT and CDR2 FYEKMQ (reference sequence). The CDR3 covers 13 residues. The CDR3 coding sequence is TGTGCCAGCAGCTTAGGCCGTGGGGTAGAGCAGTTCTTC. Translated, it gives CASSLGRGVEQFF.

The rearrangement uses TRBV7-9 and TRBJ2-5; 8 bases are a match to TRBD1. V gave up 6 bases and J gave up 5 bases; unmatched junction bases: 11. Germline CDR1 reads SEHNR; CDR2 reads FQNEAQ (reference sequence). The CDR3 extends over 15 amino acids. In nucleotides, the CDR3 is TGTGCCAGCAGTCTGGTGGGCAGGGGGCTGGAGACCCAGTACTTC. Its translation is CASSLVGRGLETQYF.

Only one count was recorded for this clone. V is TRBV13 and J is TRBJ1-1; D is unclear. Trimming removed 1 base from V and 7 bases from J, with 4 bases in between. The germline V gene encodes CDR1 PRHDT and CDR2 FYEKMQ (reference sequence). CDR3 length: 11 residues. The CDR3 DNA follows: TGTGCCAGCAGCTTAGAAGGTGAAGCTTTCTTT. It specifies CASSLEGEAFF.

CDR3: CASSLDGGNIQYF. CDR3 coding DNA: TGTGCCAGCAGCTTGGATGGGGGGAACATTCAGTACTTC. The chain uses TRBV11-2 and TRBJ2-4; D perhaps matches TRBD2 (6 bases). Germline V gene data show CDR1 as SGHAT and CDR2 as FQNNGV. V dropped 3 bases and J dropped 7 bases, with 10 bases sitting between them. CDR3 length equals 13 residues.

With regard to this clone: The junction does not match germline at one end; this may be a read error. The chain recombines TRBV7-7 with TRBJ2-1; TRBD2 aligns across 9 bases. The CDR3 is 17 residues long. CDR1 SSHAT and CDR2 FNYEAQ come from the germline V gene (reference sequence). CDR3 nucleotide sequence: TGTGCTAGCAGCTTAGCGCCGGGCGGGAGGGTTTCCGATGAGCAGTTCTTC. It translates to CASSLAPGGRVSDEQFF.

The rearrangement joins TRBV6-5 to TRBJ2-5; TRBD1 might be the D (6 bases). V lost 5 bases and J 1 base, leaving 14 bases between the germline ends. The germline CDR1 and CDR2 sequences are MNHEY and SVGAGI. The CDR3 covers 15 residues. The CDR3 DNA is TGTGCCAGCAGTCATACAGGGTCAGGCCAAGAGACCCAGTACTTC. Protein: CASSHTGSGQETQYF.

This sequence joins TRBV9 and TRBJ1-1; possibly TRBD1 for D (6 bases). Germline V gene sequence: CDR1 SGDLS, CDR2 YYNGEE. V lost 4 bases to trimming and J lost 4 bases, with 17 bases between them. The CDR3 length is 15 residues. Here the CDR3 reads CASSPWGGLGTEAFF. DNA of the CDR3: TGTGCCAGCAGCCCCTGGGGGGGGCTGGGCACTGAAGCTTTCTTT.

This chain connects TRBV2 to TRBJ2-2; D not resolved. The CDR3 totals 13 residues. Germline lookup yields CDR1 SNHLY and CDR2 FYNNEI. The germline V and J ends were trimmed by 4 bases and 6 bases, with 9 bases remaining between them. The DNA for the CDR3 is TGTGCCAGCAGTGCCGCTAAGGCCGGGGAGCTGTTTTTT. Translation: CASSAAKAGELFF.

The gene calls are TRBV13 and TRBJ2-2; 13 bases line up with TRBD2. J lost 7 bases, V lost 5 bases, and 7 bases had no gene match. Germline loops: CDR1 PRHDT, CDR2 FYEKMQ (reference sequence). The CDR3 spans 16 residues. The CDR3 nucleotides read TGTGCCAGCAGCCAAGGACTAGCGGGAGACTTCGGGGAGCTGTTTTTT. This codes for CASSQGLAGDFGELFF.

The chain joins TRBV6-6 to TRBJ1-1; the D is unclear. CDR1 and CDR2 (germline): MNHNY, SVGAGI (reference sequence). Deletions cut 0 bases from V and 0 bases from J, with 5 bases between. This CDR3 comprises 14 residues. The CDR3 sequence: CASSYSVMNTEAFF. The CDR3 DNA is TGTGCCAGCAGTTACTCGGTTATGAACACTGAAGCTTTCTTT.

The chain joins TRBV6-5 to TRBJ2-7, with 7 bases aligning to TRBD2. The CDR3 is 14 amino acids. The trim removed 2 bases at V and 3 bases at J, leaving 4 bases unmatched. Germline assignment: CDR1 MNHEY and CDR2 SVGAGI. The CDR3 DNA reads TGTGCCAGCAGTTACCGGGGGGAACACTACGAGCAGTACTTC. Protein product: CASSYRGEHYEQYF.

This clone was recorded once. This chain links TRBV7-6 with TRBJ2-6, with 13 bases identical to TRBD2. The germline gives CDR1 SGHVS, CDR2 FNYEAQ. V lost 3 bases, J lost 0 bases, and 14 bases stayed unmatched. The CDR3 length is 22 residues. The CDR3 is CASSFALGTSGDLPSGANVLTF. CDR3 in DNA: TGTGCCAGCAGCTTCGCCTTGGGGACTAGCGGGGACCTACCCTCTGGGGCCAACGTCCTGACTTTC.

The rearrangement links TRBV5-1 to TRBJ2-1; tentatively, D is TRBD1 or TRBD2 (6 bases each). There are 19 residues in the CDR3. V lost 1 base, J lost 2 bases, and 22 bases lay in between. CDR1 is SGHRS and CDR2 is YFSETQ in the germline V gene. For the CDR3, the DNA is TGCGCCAGCAGCTTGCATTTTTTGAGGGGGGAGCGCGCCTACAATGAGCAGTTCTTC. The encoded protein is CASSLHFLRGERAYNEQFF.

This sequence joins TRBV4-1 and TRBJ2-7; unclear D gene. The CDR3 has 15 amino acids. Trimming removed 2 bases at V and 3 bases at J, with 14 bases between. Germline V gene data show CDR1 as MGHRA and CDR2 as YSYEKL. The CDR3 spells CASSQILTDDYEQYF. The CDR3 DNA reads as TGCGCCAGCAGCCAAATCTTGACGGATGACTACGAGCAGTACTTC.